This record concerns one T cell receptor (beta chain) sequence. This sample stems from a study of blood T cell repertoires in COVID-19. On the study more broadly: Italy, Spain and the United States were the sources of the convalescent and acute COVID-19 samples. The cDNA or gDNA used as material had been derived from T cells, B-cell-depleted T cells, or PBMCs.

A Seattle source enrolled patients during active infection and followed them longitudinally. Trimming pared 5 bases from V and 3 bases from J, leaving 14 bases between. The CDR3 is 15 amino acids. Germline lookup yields CDR1 SEHNR and CDR2 FQNEAQ (reference sequence). Profiled with immunoSEQ multiplex PCR; TCRdb holds only in-frame clones, not every one. Here the sample spans 70,000 to 95,000 clones, roughly 90% being singletons. This receptor was taken from a man in his fifties or sixties with COVID-19, enrolled during active disease. Sequenced input: peripheral blood. This chain connects TRBV7-9 to TRBJ1-5; D gene uncertain. CDR3 nucleotide sequence: TGTGCCAGCAGCCCAATGGAGGGTAACAATCAGCCCCAGCATTTT. Its translation is CASSPMEGNNQPQHF.